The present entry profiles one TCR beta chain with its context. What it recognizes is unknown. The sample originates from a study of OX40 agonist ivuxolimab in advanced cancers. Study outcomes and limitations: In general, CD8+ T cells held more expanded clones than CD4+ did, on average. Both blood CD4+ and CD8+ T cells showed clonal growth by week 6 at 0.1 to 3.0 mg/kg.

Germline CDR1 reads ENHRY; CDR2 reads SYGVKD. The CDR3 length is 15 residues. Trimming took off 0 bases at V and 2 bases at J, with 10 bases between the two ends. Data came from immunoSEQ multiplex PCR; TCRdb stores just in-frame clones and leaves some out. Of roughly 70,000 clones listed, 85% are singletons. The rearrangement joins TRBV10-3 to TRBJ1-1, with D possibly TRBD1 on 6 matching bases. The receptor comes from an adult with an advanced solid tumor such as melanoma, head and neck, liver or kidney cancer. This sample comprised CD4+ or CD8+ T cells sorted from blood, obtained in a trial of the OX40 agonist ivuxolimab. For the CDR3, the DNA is TGTGCCATCAGTGAGTCGGGGGCCAGAAACACTGAAGCTTTCTTT. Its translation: CAISESGARNTEAFF.